This T cell receptor beta chain was captured in a study of PD-1 blockade in mismatch repair-deficient tumors. Study at large: Patients had eleven to twelve mismatch repair-deficient cancer types and were previously treated and progressing. Broader study findings: Rapid post-treatment expansion, then contraction, generally preceding radiologic response, marked tumor-resident clones.

Assay: immunoSEQ multiplex PCR; the TCRdb copy retains only in-frame clones and omits some. The sample yields around 40,000 clones, over 70% seen once. The CDR3 consists of 18 residues. Per germline, CDR1 SGHRS and CDR2 YFSETQ. With V trimmed by 4 bases and J by 4 bases, 15 bases remained unmatched. Of note for this clone: Antigen unknown.

The chain recombines TRBV5-1 with TRBJ2-3; 10 positions match TRBD2. The material was PBMCs, obtained 38 weeks after starting pembrolizumab. The TCR sequence derives from an adult with mismatch repair-deficient cancer. Here the CDR3 DNA reads TGCGCCAGCAGCCAGTCACCTTACGGGACTAGCGAATCAGATACGCAGTATTTT. Amino acid sequence: CASSQSPYGTSESDTQYF.